A single T cell receptor beta chain is shown here with its context. Germline V gives CDR1 SGHAT, CDR2 FQNNGV. V was pared by 5 bases and J by 2 bases, with 17 bases between. The CDR3 covers 16 residues. This sample was taken from a study of shared clonotypes between healthy human individuals. TCRdb keeps only in-frame clones here, not all; method: immunoSEQ multiplex PCR. Of roughly 1.5 million clones in the sample, roughly 98% were seen once. The specimen was naive CD4+ T cells sorted from blood. The subset denotes: CD45RA+ positively selected. The chain carries TRBV11-2 and TRBJ2-3; TRBD1 is a possible D gene (6 bases). The sequence was collected from a man aged 30 to 45 in good health. CDR3 sequence (DNA): TGTGCCAGCAGCAAGGGACACAATGTACCCACAGATACGCAGTATTTT. Translation gives CASSKGHNVPTDTQYF.